A single sample gave rise to the 11 T cell receptor beta chains below, sequenced in a study of glioma-infiltrating T cells after dendritic cell vaccination. Sequencing was performed with immunoSEQ multiplex PCR; in TCRdb, only in-frame clones are kept and a portion is missing. Of fewer than 75,000 clones in the sample, 85% were seen once. Time point denoted: after dendritic cell vaccination, including at tumor progression/relapse. Sample: blood, taken after dendritic cell vaccination. All receptors derive from a human donor with glioblastoma.

J is TRBJ2-3 and V is TRBV11-3; 13 positions match TRBD2. J was trimmed by 4 bases and V by 2 bases; bases with no gene match: 3. Germline values: CDR1 SGHNT, CDR2 YENEEA. CDR3 length: 16 residues. The DNA for the CDR3 is TGTGCCAGCAGCTTATGGACTAGCGGGGGAGCAGATACGCAGTATTTT. Protein sequence: CASSLWTSGGADTQYF.

The chain employs TRBV30 and TRBJ1-3; D is perhaps TRBD1 (5 bases). Trimming removed 2 bases at V and 0 bases at J, with 8 bases between. Germline loops: CDR1 GTSNPN, CDR2 SVGIG (reference sequence). The CDR3 covers 14 residues. The CDR3 is CAWSSGGSGNTIYF. The CDR3, as DNA: TGTGCCTGGAGTTCGGGGGGCTCTGGAAACACCATATATTTT. The full variable domain, rest sourced from reference TRBV30 and TRBJ1-3, is SQTIHQWPATLVQPVGSPLSLECTVEGTSNPNLYWYRQAAGRGLQLLFYSVGIGQISSEVPQNLSASRPQDRQFILSSKKLLLSDSGFYLCAWSSGGSGNTIYFGEGSWLTVV.

This clone was found once. The chain uses TRBV6-5 and TRBJ2-3, with 12 bases aligning to TRBD2. V shed 6 bases, J shed 6 bases, and the junction held 7 bases outside the gene matches. Germline assignment: CDR1 MNHEY and CDR2 SVGAGI. The CDR3 is made up of 15 amino acids. The CDR3 DNA is TGTGCCAGCAGCCCTCTAGCGGGGGGGCATGATACGCAGTATTTT. Its translation is CASSPLAGGHDTQYF.

The chain has TRBV6-6 and TRBJ1-2; D possibly corresponds to TRBD1 (5 bases). The CDR3 consists of 15 residues. The V end was cut by 7 bases, the J end by 3 bases, with 18 bases between. Germline CDR1 reads MNHNY; CDR2 reads SVGAGI (reference sequence). The CDR3 sequence: CASILSGEGDYGYTF. CDR3 DNA: TGTGCCAGCATCCTCTCGGGGGAAGGGGACTATGGCTACACCTTC.

This chain joins TRBV10-2 and TRBJ2-2; 7 bases match TRBD1. This CDR3 has 15 amino acids. Looked up from germline, CDR1 is WSHSY and CDR2 is SAAADI. Trimming at V came to 2 bases and at J to 5 bases, leaving 5 bases not matched to a gene. The CDR3 sequence: CASSEPGTVTGELFF. CDR3 nucleotide sequence: TGCGCCAGCAGTGAGCCTGGGACAGTTACCGGGGAGCTGTTTTTT.

The V call is TRBV6-5, the J call TRBJ2-7; D is undetermined. CDR1 is MNHEY and CDR2 is SVGAGI in the germline V gene. There are 13 residues in the CDR3. The V end lost 5 bases, the J end lost 2 bases, and 10 bases lay between the germline ends. CDR3 sequence reads: CASSREVTYEQYF. CDR3 nucleotides: TGTGCCAGCAGTCGTGAGGTTACCTACGAGCAGTACTTC.

This chain links TRBV28 with TRBJ2-3, with TRBD2 identical over 8 bases. There are 17 residues in the CDR3. The trim removed 2 bases at V and 2 bases at J, leaving 9 bases unmatched. Germline assignment: CDR1 MDHEN and CDR2 SYDVKM. The CDR3 loop reads CASSLILVRGATDTQYF. For the CDR3, the DNA is TGTGCCAGCAGTTTAATCTTGGTGCGGGGGGCCACAGATACGCAGTATTTT.

The chain couples TRBV30 to TRBJ2-3, with 7 bases identical to TRBD1. Unmatched junction bases numbered 0, after V lost 2 bases and J lost 4 bases. The CDR3 runs 12 residues. The germline CDR1 and CDR2 sequences are GTSNPN and SVGIG (reference sequence). The CDR3 bases are TGTGCCTGGAGTACAGGGGCAGATACGCAGTATTTT. Translation gives CAWSTGADTQYF.

The V and J genes are TRBV29-1 and TRBJ2-5; 9 positions agree with TRBD1. The germline CDR1 and CDR2 sequences are SQVTM and ANQGSEA. This CDR3 is 16 amino acids long. With 3 bases clipped from V and 2 bases from J, the junction kept 10 bases outside the gene matches. DNA of the CDR3: TGCAGCGTTGACCCTGACAGGGGGAAGTCGCAAGAGACCCAGTACTTC. It encodes CSVDPDRGKSQETQYF. Together with reference TRBV29-1 and TRBJ2-5, the CDR3 gives the full variable domain: SAVISQKPSRDICQRGTSLTIQCQVDSQVTMMFWYRQQPGQSLTLIATANQGSEATYESGFVIDKFPISRPNLTFSTLTVSNMSPEDSSIYLCSVDPDRGKSQETQYFGPGTRLLVL.

The genes are TRBV5-4 and TRBJ1-2, with 7 bases fitting TRBD1. Germline V lookup: CDR1 SGHNT, CDR2 YYREEE (reference sequence). V shed 4 bases, J shed 2 bases, and the junction held 5 bases outside the gene matches. This CDR3 has 14 residues. The CDR3 loop is CASSGTRGNYGYTF. CDR3 coding DNA: TGTGCCAGCAGCGGGACCAGGGGGAACTATGGCTACACCTTC.

V and J are TRBV29-1 and TRBJ2-1; 10 positions match TRBD2. Looked up from germline, CDR1 is SQVTM and CDR2 is ANQGSEA. J lost 8 bases, V lost 6 bases, and 7 bases had no gene match. The CDR3 runs to 13 residues. The CDR3 sequence is CSVSTSGAHEQFF. The CDR3 coding sequence is TGCAGCGTCAGCACTAGCGGGGCTCATGAGCAGTTCTTC.